The 17 T cell receptor beta chains in this list originate from one sample, sequenced in a study of control samples from healthy donors and cancer patients. The method was immunoSEQ multiplex PCR; TCRdb's version includes in-frame clones alone and lacks a portion of them. This table holds about 110,000 clones, 70% to 90% found once. Sequencing was performed on PBMCs. These receptors were obtained from an older woman with lung cancer.

The chain recombines TRBV3-1 (or the pseudogene TRBV3-2) with TRBJ1-5; D remains unclear. Trimming took off 1 base at V and 3 bases at J, with 7 bases between the two ends. Looked up from germline, CDR1 is LGHDT and CDR2 is YNNKEL (reference sequence). The CDR3 has 14 residues. This chain's CDR3 is CASSQVPSNQPQHF. The CDR3 DNA reads as TGTGCCAGCAGCCAAGTTCCATCCAATCAGCCCCAGCATTTT.

V usage is TRBV5-1 and J usage is TRBJ2-5; 9 nucleotides align to TRBD2. CDR1 SGHRS and CDR2 YFSETQ come from the germline V gene. V shed 0 bases, J shed 4 bases, and the junction held 13 bases outside the gene matches. The CDR3 covers 18 residues. CDR3 coding DNA: TGCGCCAGCAGCTTGGTGCGGGAGGGCCTCGGGCTTTCAGAGACCCAGTACTTC. Translation gives CASSLVREGLGLSETQYF.

The chain combines TRBV24-1 with TRBJ2-2; the match to TRBD1 covers 7 bases. Trimming removed 5 bases from V and 5 bases from J; junction bases left unmatched: 4. Per the germline V gene, CDR1 is KGHDR and CDR2 is SFDVKD. The CDR3 runs 14 residues. CDR3 DNA sequence: TGTGCCACCAGTGTCGGGACAGCTACCGGGGAGCTGTTTTTT. It is translated as CATSVGTATGELFF.

The V and J genes are TRBV12-5 and TRBJ2-2, with D maybe TRBD2 (6 bases). V lost 5 bases, J lost 1 base, and 14 bases lay in between. This CDR3 has 16 residues. Germline V gene data show CDR1 as LGHNT and CDR2 as FRNRAP. The CDR3 sequence is CASGLHVSGNTGELFF. The DNA of the CDR3 is TGTGCTAGTGGTCTCCACGTTAGCGGGAACACCGGGGAGCTGTTTTTT.

The genes are TRBV30 and TRBJ2-1, with 7 bases identical to TRBD2. The V and J ends lost 3 bases and 0 bases, in that order; junction bases with no gene match: 8. The CDR3 loop spans 16 amino acids. Germline-derived CDR1 and CDR2 are GTSNPN and SVGIG (reference sequence). DNA of the CDR3: TGTGCCTGGAGCCGGCGGGGGATTCTCTCCTACAATGAGCAGTTCTTC. It translates to CAWSRRGILSYNEQFF.

The J gene is TRBJ1-5, the V gene TRBV6-5; a weak D match, TRBD1 (5 bases). Germline CDR1 and CDR2: MNHEY and SVGAGI. The length of the CDR3 is 14 residues. V lost 6 bases to trimming and J lost 2 bases, with 11 bases between them. The chain's CDR3 is CASRGGVGNQPQHF. CDR3 DNA sequence: TGTGCCAGCAGAGGAGGGGTAGGCAATCAGCCCCAGCATTTT.

This clone was seen a single time. The chain employs TRBV6-5 and TRBJ1-4, with 8 bases lining up with TRBD1. Unmatched junction bases numbered 5, after V lost 7 bases and J lost 4 bases. The length of the CDR3 is 14 residues. Germline CDR1 reads MNHEY; CDR2 reads SVGAGI. The CDR3 DNA reads TGTGCCAGCAAAAAGGGACAGGTTAATGAAAAACTGTTTTTT. Residues: CASKKGQVNEKLFF.

The gene calls are TRBV6-5 and TRBJ1-6, with TRBD1 matching 7 bases. This CDR3 is built from 14 residues. CDR1 and CDR2 (germline): MNHEY, SVGAGI. V trimming: 5 bases; J trimming: 5 bases; junction bases outside the gene matches: 3. The CDR3 DNA sequence: TGTGCCAGCAGTACCAGGGGGAATAATTCACCCCTCCACTTT. Translating it yields CASSTRGNNSPLHF.

The rearrangement links TRBV7-2 to TRBJ1-2; a possible D gene is TRBD1 (5 bases). V shed 1 base and J shed 2 bases, with 17 bases lying between them. The CDR3 runs to 17 residues. CDR1 is SGHTA and CDR2 is FQGNSA in the germline V gene. The CDR3, as DNA: TGTGCCAGCAGCTTAGTGTCATGGGGACGAAAGAACTATGGCTACACCTTC. This translates into CASSLVSWGRKNYGYTF. The whole variable domain, remainder taken from reference TRBV7-2 and TRBJ1-2, is GAGVSQSPSNKVTEKGKDVELRCDPISGHTALYWYRQSLGQGLEFLIYFQGNSAPDKSGLPSDRFSAERTGGSVSTLTIQRTQQEDSAVYLCASSLVSWGRKNYGYTFGSGTRLTVV.

This clone appeared a single time. The chain links TRBV5-1 to TRBJ2-2; 7 bases are a match to TRBD1. The germline gives CDR1 SGHRS, CDR2 YFSETQ. The CDR3 consists of 13 residues. The ends lost 4 bases at V and 8 bases at J; junction bases unmatched: 5. In nucleotides, the CDR3 is TGCGCCAGCAGCATTGACAGGGCTGGGGAGCTGTTTTTT. Its protein is CASSIDRAGELFF.

This chain uses TRBV30 with TRBJ2-5; D perhaps matches TRBD1 (6 bases). Looked up from germline, CDR1 is GTSNPN and CDR2 is SVGIG (reference sequence). This CDR3 spans 11 amino acids. V shed 1 base and J shed 12 bases, with 12 bases lying between them. CDR3 loop: CAWSGTAGKYF. The CDR3 nucleotides read TGTGCCTGGAGTGGGACAGCCGGAAAGTACTTC.

The rearrangement joins TRBV30 to TRBJ2-6; D is undetermined. The CDR3 sequence is 15 residues long. Germline values: CDR1 GTSNPN, CDR2 SVGIG (reference sequence). Deletions cut 3 bases from V and 0 bases from J, with 9 bases between. The CDR3 spells CAWRQQTSGANVLTF. The DNA for the CDR3 is TGTGCCTGGAGGCAACAGACCTCTGGGGCCAACGTCCTGACTTTC.

The chain uses TRBV3-1 (or the pseudogene TRBV3-2) and TRBJ1-1; D unclear. Between the trimmed V and J ends, which lost 3 bases and 1 base, there was a span of 9 bases. Germline V gene data show CDR1 as LGHDT and CDR2 as YNNKEL (reference sequence). CDR3 length: 14 amino acids. Here the CDR3 reads CASSHDSGNTEAFF. CDR3 bases: TGTGCCAGCAGCCATGATTCAGGGAACACTGAAGCTTTCTTT.

With respect to this clone: At one of its ends the junction is not consistent with the germline gene, which may arise from a read error. The chain joins TRBV7-7 to TRBJ2-1; possibly TRBD1 or TRBD2 for D (7 bases each). Looked up from germline, CDR1 is SSHAT and CDR2 is FNYEAQ (reference sequence). The CDR3 loop spans 17 amino acids. CDR3 in amino acids: CASSLGLDREGYNEQFF. As DNA, the CDR3 is TGTGCTAGCAGCTTAGGTCTCGACAGGGAGGGCTACAATGAGCAGTTCTTC. Full variable domain (outside the CDR3, taken from reference TRBV7-7 and TRBJ2-1): GAGVSQSPRYKVTKRGQDVTLRCDPISSHATLYWYQQALGQGPEFLTYFNYEAQPDKSGLPSDRFSAERPEGSISTLTIQRTEQRDSAMYRCASSLGLDREGYNEQFFGPGTRLTVL.

This clone was counted ten times or more. V usage is TRBV19 and J usage is TRBJ1-1; the match to TRBD1 covers 8 bases. V dropped 6 bases and J dropped 2; count of bases not matched to a gene: 8. Germline CDR1 and CDR2: LNHDA and SQIVND (reference sequence). CDR3 length: 15 amino acids. CDR3 in amino acids: CASSLQGQANTEAFF. CDR3 sequence (DNA): TGTGCCAGTAGCTTACAGGGACAGGCTAACACTGAAGCTTTCTTT. Variable domain in full (rest from reference TRBV19 and TRBJ1-1): DGGITQSPKYLFRKEGQNVTLSCEQNLNHDAMYWYRQDPGQGLRLIYYSQIVNDFQKGDIAEGYSVSREKKESFPLTVTSAQKNPTAFYLCASSLQGQANTEAFFGQGTRLTVV.

This rearrangement joins TRBV7-2 to TRBJ2-1, with 7 bases identical to TRBD2. Germline V gene data show CDR1 as SGHTA and CDR2 as FQGNSA. The CDR3 covers 15 residues. V lost 1 base, J lost 9 bases, and 9 bases stayed unmatched. The CDR3 reads CASSLVVRGEGEQFF. DNA for the CDR3: TGTGCCAGCAGCTTAGTAGTTCGGGGGGAGGGTGAGCAGTTCTTC. The full variable domain, with the rest looked up from reference TRBV7-2 and TRBJ2-1, is GAGVSQSPSNKVTEKGKDVELRCDPISGHTALYWYRQSLGQGLEFLIYFQGNSAPDKSGLPSDRFSAERTGGSVSTLTIQRTQQEDSAVYLCASSLVVRGEGEQFFGPGTRLTVL.

The V gene is TRBV7-2, the J gene TRBJ2-3; weak D call: TRBD1 (5 bases). In germline, CDR1 is SGHTA, CDR2 FQGNSA. This CDR3 spans 13 amino acids. Trimming removed 6 bases at V and 6 bases at J, with 13 bases between. As DNA, the CDR3 is TGTGCCAGCAGTAGCCGACAGTCCGATACGCAGTATTTT. Amino acid sequence: CASSSRQSDTQYF.